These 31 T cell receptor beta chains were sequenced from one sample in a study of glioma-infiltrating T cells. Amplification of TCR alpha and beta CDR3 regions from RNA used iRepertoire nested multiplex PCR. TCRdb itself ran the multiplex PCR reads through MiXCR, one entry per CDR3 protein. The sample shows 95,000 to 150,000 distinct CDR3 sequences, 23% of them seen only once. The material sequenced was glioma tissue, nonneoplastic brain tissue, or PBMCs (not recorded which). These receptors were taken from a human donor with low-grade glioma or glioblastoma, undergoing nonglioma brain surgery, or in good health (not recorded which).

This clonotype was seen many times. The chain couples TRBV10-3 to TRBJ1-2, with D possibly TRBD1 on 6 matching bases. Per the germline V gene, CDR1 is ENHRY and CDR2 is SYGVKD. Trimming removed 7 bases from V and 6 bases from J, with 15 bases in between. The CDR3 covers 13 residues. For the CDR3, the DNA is TGTGCCATCAACCAACAGGGAGTGGATGGCTACACCTTC. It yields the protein CAINQQGVDGYTF.

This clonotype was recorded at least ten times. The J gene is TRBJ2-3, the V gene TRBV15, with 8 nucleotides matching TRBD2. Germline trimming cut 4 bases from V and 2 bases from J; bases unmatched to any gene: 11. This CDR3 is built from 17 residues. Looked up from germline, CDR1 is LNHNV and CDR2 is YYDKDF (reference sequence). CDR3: CATSKQGLAAPTDTQYF. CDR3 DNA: TGTGCCACCAGCAAACAAGGACTAGCTGCGCCCACAGATACGCAGTATTTT.

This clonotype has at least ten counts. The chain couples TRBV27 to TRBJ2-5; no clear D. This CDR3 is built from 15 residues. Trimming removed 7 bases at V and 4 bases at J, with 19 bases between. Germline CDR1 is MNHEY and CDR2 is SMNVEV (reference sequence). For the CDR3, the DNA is TGTGCCAGCATGAGTTATTGGCGAGGCTCAGAGACCCAGTACTTC. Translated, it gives CASMSYWRGSETQYF.

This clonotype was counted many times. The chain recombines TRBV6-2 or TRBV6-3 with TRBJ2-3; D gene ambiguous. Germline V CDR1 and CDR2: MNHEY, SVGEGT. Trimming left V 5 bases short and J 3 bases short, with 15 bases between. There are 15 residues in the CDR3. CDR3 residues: CASSPLAGETDTQYF. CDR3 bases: TGTGCCAGCAGTCCCTTAGCAGGAGAGACAGATACGCAGTATTTT.

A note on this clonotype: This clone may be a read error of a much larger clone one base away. CDR3 in amino acids: CASSSTRLLFANNEQFF. CDR3 in DNA: TGTGCCAGCAGTTCCACCAGACTCCTGTTCGCTAACAATGAGCAGTTCTTC. The genes are TRBV6-1 and TRBJ2-1; D is ambiguous. The germline V gene encodes CDR1 MNHNS and CDR2 SASEGT. The CDR3 extends over 17 amino acids. Between the trimmed V and J ends, which lost 5 bases and 5 bases, there was a span of 22 bases.

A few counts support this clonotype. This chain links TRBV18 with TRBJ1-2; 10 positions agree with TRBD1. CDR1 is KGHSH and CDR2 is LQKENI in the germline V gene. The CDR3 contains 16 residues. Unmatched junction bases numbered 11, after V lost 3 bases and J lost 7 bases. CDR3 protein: CASSPGTGDPFSGYTF. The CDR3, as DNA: TGTGCCAGCTCACCCGGGACAGGGGACCCCTTCTCTGGCTACACCTTC.

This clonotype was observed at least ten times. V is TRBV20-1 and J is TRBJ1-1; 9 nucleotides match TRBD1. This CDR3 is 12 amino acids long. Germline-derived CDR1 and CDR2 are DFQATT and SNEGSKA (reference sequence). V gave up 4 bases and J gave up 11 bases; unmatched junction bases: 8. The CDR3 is CSAKGDREWAFF. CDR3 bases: TGCAGTGCTAAAGGGGACAGGGAATGGGCTTTCTTT.

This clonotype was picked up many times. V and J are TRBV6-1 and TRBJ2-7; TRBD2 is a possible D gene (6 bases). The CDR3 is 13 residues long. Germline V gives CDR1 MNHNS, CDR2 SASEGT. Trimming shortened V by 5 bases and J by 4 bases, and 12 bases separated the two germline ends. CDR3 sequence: CASSQGLLYEQYF. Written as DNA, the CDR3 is TGTGCCAGCAGTCAGGGACTTCTATACGAGCAGTACTTC.

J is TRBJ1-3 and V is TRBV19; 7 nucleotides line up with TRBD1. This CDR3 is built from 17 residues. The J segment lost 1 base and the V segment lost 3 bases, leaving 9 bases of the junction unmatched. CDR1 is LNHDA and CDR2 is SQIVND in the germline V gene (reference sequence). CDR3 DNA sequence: TGTGCCAGTAGTATCGAGCGACAGGGATCTTCTGGAAACACCATATATTTT. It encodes CASSIERQGSSGNTIYF.

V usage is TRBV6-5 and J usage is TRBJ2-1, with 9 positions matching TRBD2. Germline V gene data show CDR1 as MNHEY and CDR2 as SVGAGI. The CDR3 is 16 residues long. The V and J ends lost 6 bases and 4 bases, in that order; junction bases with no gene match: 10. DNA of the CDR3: TGTGCCAGCAGCCCAATTAGCGGGAGAATTTACAATGAGCAGTTCTTC. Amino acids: CASSPISGRIYNEQFF.

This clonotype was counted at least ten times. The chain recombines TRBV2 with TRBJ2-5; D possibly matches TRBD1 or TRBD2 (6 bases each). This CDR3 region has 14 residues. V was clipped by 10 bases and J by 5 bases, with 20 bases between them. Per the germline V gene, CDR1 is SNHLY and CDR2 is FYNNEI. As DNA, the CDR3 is TGTGCCACCCAAAAATCCGGGGGCGTCGAGACCCAGTACTTC. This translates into CATQKSGGVETQYF.

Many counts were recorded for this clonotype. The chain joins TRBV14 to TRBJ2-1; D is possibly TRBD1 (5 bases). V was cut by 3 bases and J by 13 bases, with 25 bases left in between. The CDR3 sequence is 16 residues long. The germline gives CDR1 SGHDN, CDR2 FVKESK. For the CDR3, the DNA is TGTGCCAGCAGCCATCTGGGGCGACCTCTTCGTGAGAAACAGTTCTTC. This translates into CASSHLGRPLREKQFF.

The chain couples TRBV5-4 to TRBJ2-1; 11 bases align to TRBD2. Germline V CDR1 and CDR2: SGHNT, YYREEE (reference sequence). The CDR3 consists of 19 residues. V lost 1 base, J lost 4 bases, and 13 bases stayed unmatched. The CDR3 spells CASSLRVLGLAAKYNEQFF. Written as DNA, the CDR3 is TGTGCCAGCAGCTTGAGAGTATTGGGACTAGCGGCTAAATACAATGAGCAGTTCTTC. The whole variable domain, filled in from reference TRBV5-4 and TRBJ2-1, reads ETGVTQSPTHLIKTRGQQVTLRCSSQSGHNTVSWYQQALGQGPQFIFQYYREEENGRGNFPPRFSGLQFPNYSSELNVNALELDDSALYLCASSLRVLGLAAKYNEQFFGPGTRLTVL.

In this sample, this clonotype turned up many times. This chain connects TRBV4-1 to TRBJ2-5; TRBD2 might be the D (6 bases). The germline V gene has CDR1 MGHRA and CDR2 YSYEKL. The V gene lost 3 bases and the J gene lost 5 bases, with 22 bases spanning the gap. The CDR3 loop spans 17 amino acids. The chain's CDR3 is CASSQASTGTGVETQYF. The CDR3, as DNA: TGCGCCAGCAGCCAGGCTTCCACCGGGACGGGGGTCGAGACCCAGTACTTC.

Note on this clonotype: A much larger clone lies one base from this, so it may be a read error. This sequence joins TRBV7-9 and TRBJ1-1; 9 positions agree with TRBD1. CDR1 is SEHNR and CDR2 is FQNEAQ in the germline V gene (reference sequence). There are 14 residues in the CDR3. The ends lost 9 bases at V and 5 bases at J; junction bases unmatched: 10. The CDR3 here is CARSQQGALTEAFF. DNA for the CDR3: TGTGCCAGAAGCCAACAGGGGGCGCTTACTGAAGCTTTCTTT. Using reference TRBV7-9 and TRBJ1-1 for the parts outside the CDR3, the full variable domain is DTGVSQNPRHKITKRGQNVTFRCDPISEHNRLYWYRQTLGQGPEFLTYFQNEAQLEKSRLLSDRFSAERPKGSFSTLEIQRTEQGDSAMYLCARSQQGALTEAFFGQGTRLTVV.

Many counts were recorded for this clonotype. As DNA, the CDR3 is TGTGCCAGCAGGGTGGGAGTAGCTACAAACTACGAGCAGTACTTC. Translating gives CASRVGVATNYEQYF. The chain combines TRBV6-1 with TRBJ2-7, with a possible D match to TRBD2 (5 bases). CDR3 length equals 15 residues. CDR1 and CDR2 (germline): MNHNS, SASEGT. Trimming took 6 bases from V and 3 from J, leaving 18 bases between them.

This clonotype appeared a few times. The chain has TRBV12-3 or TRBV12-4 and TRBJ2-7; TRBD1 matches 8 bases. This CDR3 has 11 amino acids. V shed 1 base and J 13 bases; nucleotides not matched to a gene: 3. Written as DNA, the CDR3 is TGTGCCAGCAGTTTAGGGACAGGGTCCTACTTC. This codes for CASSLGTGSYF.

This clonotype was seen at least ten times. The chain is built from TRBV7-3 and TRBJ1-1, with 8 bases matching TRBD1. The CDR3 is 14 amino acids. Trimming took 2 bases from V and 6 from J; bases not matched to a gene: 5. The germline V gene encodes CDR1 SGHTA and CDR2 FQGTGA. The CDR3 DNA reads TGTGCCAGCAGCTTAGACAGGGGTTCCGCTGAAGCTTTCTTT. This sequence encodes CASSLDRGSAEAFF.

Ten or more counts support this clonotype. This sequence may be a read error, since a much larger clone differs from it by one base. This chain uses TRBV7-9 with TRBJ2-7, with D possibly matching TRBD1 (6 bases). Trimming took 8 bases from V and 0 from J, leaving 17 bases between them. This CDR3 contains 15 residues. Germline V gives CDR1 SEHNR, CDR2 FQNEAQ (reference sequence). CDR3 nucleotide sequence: TGTGCCAGCCGTTCCGCAACAGGGTTCTCCTACGAGCAGTACTTC. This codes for CASRSATGFSYEQYF.

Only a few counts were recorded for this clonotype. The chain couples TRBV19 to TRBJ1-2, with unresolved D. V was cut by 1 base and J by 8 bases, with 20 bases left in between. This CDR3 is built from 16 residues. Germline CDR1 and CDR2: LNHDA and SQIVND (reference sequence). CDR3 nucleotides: TGTGCCAGTAGTATAGCCCGCACATGGGTTCATTCGGGCTACACCTTC. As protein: CASSIARTWVHSGYTF.

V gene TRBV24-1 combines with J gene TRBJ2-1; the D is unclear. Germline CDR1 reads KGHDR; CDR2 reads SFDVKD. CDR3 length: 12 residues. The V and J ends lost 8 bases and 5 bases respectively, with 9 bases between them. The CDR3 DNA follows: TGTGCCACCACGGGTGAAGACAATGAGCAGTTCTTC. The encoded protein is CATTGEDNEQFF.

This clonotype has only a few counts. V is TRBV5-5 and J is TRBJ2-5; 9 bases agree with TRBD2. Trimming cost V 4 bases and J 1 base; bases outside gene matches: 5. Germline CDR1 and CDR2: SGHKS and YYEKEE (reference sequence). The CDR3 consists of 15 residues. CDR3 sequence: CASSRSGSPQETQYF. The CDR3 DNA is TGTGCCAGCAGCCGTAGCGGGAGTCCCCAAGAGACCCAGTACTTC.

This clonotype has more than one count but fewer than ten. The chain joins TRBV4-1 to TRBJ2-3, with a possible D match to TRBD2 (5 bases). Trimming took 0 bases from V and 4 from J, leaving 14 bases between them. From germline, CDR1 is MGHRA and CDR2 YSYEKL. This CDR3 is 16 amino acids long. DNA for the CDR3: TGCGCCAGCAGCCAAGAATCAGCGGTAGGCTCAGATACGCAGTATTTT. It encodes CASSQESAVGSDTQYF.

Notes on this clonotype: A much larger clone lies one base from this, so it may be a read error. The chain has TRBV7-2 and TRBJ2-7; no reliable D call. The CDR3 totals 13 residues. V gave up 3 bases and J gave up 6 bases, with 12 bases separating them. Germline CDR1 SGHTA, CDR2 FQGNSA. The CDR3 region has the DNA TGTGCCAGCAGCTTCATAGCCTACGGCGAGCAGTACTTC. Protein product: CASSFIAYGEQYF.

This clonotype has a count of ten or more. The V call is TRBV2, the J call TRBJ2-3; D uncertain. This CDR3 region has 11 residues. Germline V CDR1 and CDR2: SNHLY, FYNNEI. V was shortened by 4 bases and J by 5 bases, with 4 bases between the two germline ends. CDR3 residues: CASSVVDTQYF. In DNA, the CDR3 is TGTGCCAGCAGTGTTGTAGATACGCAGTATTTT.

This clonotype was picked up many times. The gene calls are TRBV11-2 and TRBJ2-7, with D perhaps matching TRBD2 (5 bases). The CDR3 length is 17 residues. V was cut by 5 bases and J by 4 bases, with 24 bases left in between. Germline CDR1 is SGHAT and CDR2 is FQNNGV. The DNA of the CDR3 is TGTGCCAGCAGCCCCAACAGTGCAGGATACGGAGGATACGAGCAGTACTTC. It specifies CASSPNSAGYGGYEQYF.

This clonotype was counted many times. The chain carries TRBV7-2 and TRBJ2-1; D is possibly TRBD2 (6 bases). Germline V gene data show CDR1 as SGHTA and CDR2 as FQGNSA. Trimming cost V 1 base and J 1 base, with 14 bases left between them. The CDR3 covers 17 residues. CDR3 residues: CASSLVTRLLSYNEQFF. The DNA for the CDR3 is TGTGCCAGCAGCTTAGTGACTAGACTTCTATCCTACAATGAGCAGTTCTTC.

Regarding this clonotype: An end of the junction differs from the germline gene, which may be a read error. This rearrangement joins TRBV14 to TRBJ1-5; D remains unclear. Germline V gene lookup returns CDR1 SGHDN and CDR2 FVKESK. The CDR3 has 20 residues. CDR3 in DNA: TGTGCCAGCAGCCAAGAGAGGGAGTCAAGGACTGGTTATAGCAATAAGCCCCAGCATTTT. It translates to CASSQERESRTGYSNKPQHF.

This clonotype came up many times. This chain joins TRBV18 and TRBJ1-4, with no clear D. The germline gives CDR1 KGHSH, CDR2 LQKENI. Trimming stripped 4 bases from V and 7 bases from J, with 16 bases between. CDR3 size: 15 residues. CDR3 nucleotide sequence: TGTGCCAGCTCACAAGCGGACCCCGGCCGTGAAAAACTGTTTTTT. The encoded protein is CASSQADPGREKLFF.

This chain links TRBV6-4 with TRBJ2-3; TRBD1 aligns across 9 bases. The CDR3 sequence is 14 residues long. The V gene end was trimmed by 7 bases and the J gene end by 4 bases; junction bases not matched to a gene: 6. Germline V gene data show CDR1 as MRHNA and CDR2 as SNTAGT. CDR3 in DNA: TGTGCCAGCAACCCGGGGACAGGGCCAGATACGCAGTATTTT. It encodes CASNPGTGPDTQYF.

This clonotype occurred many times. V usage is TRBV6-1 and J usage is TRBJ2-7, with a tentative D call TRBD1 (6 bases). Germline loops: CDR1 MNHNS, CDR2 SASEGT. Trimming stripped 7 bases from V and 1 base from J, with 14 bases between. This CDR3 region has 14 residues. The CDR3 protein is CASTDPTGSYEQYF. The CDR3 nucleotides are TGTGCCAGCACTGACCCGACAGGTTCCTACGAGCAGTACTTC.